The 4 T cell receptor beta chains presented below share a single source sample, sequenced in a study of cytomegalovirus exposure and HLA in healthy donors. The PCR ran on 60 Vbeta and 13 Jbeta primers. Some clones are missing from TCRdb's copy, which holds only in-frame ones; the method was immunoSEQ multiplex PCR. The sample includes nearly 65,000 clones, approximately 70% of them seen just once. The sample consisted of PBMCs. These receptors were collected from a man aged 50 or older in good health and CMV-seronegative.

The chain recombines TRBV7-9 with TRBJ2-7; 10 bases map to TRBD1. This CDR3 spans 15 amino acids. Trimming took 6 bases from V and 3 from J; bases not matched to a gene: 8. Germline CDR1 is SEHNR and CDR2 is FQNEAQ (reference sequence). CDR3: CASSSDRGNYYEQYF. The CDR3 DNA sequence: TGTGCCAGCAGTTCGGACAGGGGGAACTACTACGAGCAGTACTTC.

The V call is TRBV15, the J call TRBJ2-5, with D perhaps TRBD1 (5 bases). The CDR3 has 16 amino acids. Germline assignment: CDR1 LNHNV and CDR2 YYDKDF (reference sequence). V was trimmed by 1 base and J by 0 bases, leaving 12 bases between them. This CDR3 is CATSRGPGSDQETQYF. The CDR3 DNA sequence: TGTGCCACCAGCAGAGGTCCAGGGTCGGACCAAGAGACCCAGTACTTC.

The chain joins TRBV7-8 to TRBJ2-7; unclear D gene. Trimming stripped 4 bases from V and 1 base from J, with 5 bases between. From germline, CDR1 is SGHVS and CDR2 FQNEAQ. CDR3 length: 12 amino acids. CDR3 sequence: CASSSPSYEQYF. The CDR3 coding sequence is TGTGCCAGCAGCTCCCCATCCTACGAGCAGTACTTC. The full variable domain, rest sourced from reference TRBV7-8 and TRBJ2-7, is GAGVSQSPRYKVAKRGQDVALRCDPISGHVSLFWYQQALGQGPEFLTYFQNEAQLDKSGLPSDRFFAERPEGSVSTLKIQRTQQEDSAVYLCASSSPSYEQYFGPGTRLTVT.

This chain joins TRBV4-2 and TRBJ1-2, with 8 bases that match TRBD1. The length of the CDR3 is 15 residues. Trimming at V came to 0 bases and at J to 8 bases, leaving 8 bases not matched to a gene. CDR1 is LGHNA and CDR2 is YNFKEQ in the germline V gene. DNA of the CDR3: TGTGCCAGCAGCCAAGATGTGCAGGGGGCGAGGGGCTACACCTTC. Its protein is CASSQDVQGARGYTF.